This TCR beta chain was captured in a study of radiation and T cells in renal cell carcinoma. Notes on the study in general: In nephrectomy-only tumors, top 100 clonotypes averaged 43%, versus around 54% irradiated.

CDR3 length: 15 amino acids. Trimming took 1 base from V and 6 from J; bases not matched to a gene: 4. Germline assignment: CDR1 LGHNA and CDR2 YSLEER. TCRdb keeps only in-frame clones here, not all; method: immunoSEQ multiplex PCR. Here the sample spans 15,000 to 20,000 clones, 50% to 65% being singletons. As concerns this clone: Its matching antigen is unknown.

Treatment defined: treatment-naive control, cytoreductive nephrectomy. The tumor was a clear cell renal cell carcinoma. Control tumors came from a handful of females and about a dozen males, aged about 35 to 90. The sample in question was tumor tissue, obtained from a patient whose treatment was nephrectomy without radiotherapy. This rearrangement joins TRBV4-3 to TRBJ2-3; 10 nucleotides align to TRBD1. The TCR comes from a man aged 35-49 years with renal cell carcinoma. CDR3 bases: TGCGCCAGCAGCCAAGGACAGGGGGCGTTGGATACGCAGTATTTT. Translated, it gives CASSQGQGALDTQYF.